These 27 T cell receptor beta chains were all obtained from the same sample, sequenced in a study of T cell responses to AZD1222 COVID-19 vaccine. Method: immunoSEQ multiplex PCR; TCRdb's copy keeps in-frame clones and lacks some. The sample has approximately 130,000 clones, roughly nine tenths seen once. Sample: peripheral blood, taken on day 0 of AZD1222 vaccination. The receptor source for this set is an adult in good health.

The genes are TRBV7-8 and TRBJ2-2; 13 bases line up with TRBD2. Germline CDR1 reads SGHVS; CDR2 reads FQNEAQ. With V trimmed by 4 bases and J by 4 bases, 3 bases remained unmatched. This CDR3 is 16 amino acids long. CDR3 sequence reads: CASSSLAGGSTGELFF. The CDR3 coding sequence is TGTGCCAGCAGCTCACTAGCGGGAGGGAGCACCGGGGAGCTGTTTTTT.

The CDR3 region has the DNA TGCAGTGCTAGTAATGAAAAACTGTTTTTT. Protein product: CSASNEKLFF. The J gene is TRBJ1-4, the V gene TRBV20-1; no clear D. This CDR3 comprises 10 residues. Germline CDR1 is DFQATT and CDR2 is SNEGSKA (reference sequence). Trimming took 3 bases from V and 4 from J, leaving 0 bases between them.

Only one count was recorded for this clone. V is TRBV5-1 and J is TRBJ2-1, with 7 bases matching TRBD2. This CDR3 has 16 residues. Per germline, CDR1 SGHRS and CDR2 YFSETQ. The ends lost 3 bases at V and 6 bases at J; junction bases unmatched: 12. The CDR3 DNA is TGCGCCAGCAGCTCCGACCGAGGACTAGGGTTCAATGAGCAGTTCTTC. Translated: CASSSDRGLGFNEQFF. Drawing the rest from reference TRBV5-1 and TRBJ2-1, the complete variable domain is KAGVTQTPRYLIKTRGQQVTLSCSPISGHRSVSWYQQTPGQGLQFLFEYFSETQRNKGNFPGRFSGRQFSNSRSEMNVSTLELGDSALYLCASSSDRGLGFNEQFFGPGTRLTVL.

CDR3 region: CATTGTGIWTGELFF. CDR3 nucleotides: TGTGCCACCACCGGGACAGGGATCTGGACCGGGGAGCTGTTTTTT. The rearrangement joins TRBV19 to TRBJ2-2, with TRBD1 matching over 9 bases. Per germline, CDR1 LNHDA and CDR2 SQIVND (reference sequence). Trimming at V came to 10 bases and at J to 5 bases, leaving 11 bases not matched to a gene. The CDR3 contains 15 residues.

CDR3 DNA sequence: TGTGCCAGCAGTTACGCCCCCGGGACAGGGGGCGATGAGCAGTTCTTC. The encoded protein is CASSYAPGTGGDEQFF. The chain combines TRBV6-5 with TRBJ2-1; 12 nucleotides agree with TRBD1. Germline V gene sequence: CDR1 MNHEY, CDR2 SVGAGI. After removal of 2 bases from V and 8 bases from J, the junction contained 7 bases not matched to a gene. The CDR3 loop spans 16 amino acids.

The CDR3 coding sequence is TGCGCCAGCAGCCAGCAGGGACTAGCGTTCAGCACAGATACGCAGTATTTT. This translates into CASSQQGLAFSTDTQYF. The chain uses TRBV4-1 and TRBJ2-3, with 10 bases fitting TRBD2. The CDR3 consists of 17 residues. CDR1 and CDR2 (germline): MGHRA, YSYEKL. With 3 bases clipped from V and 0 bases from J, the junction kept 6 bases outside the gene matches.

The gene calls are TRBV25-1 and TRBJ2-1; D might be TRBD2 (5 bases). V was clipped by 3 bases and J by 2 bases, with 11 bases between them. This CDR3 spans 15 amino acids. Germline CDR1 is MGHDK and CDR2 is SYGVNS. CDR3 sequence: CASSDLAGTYNEQFF. The DNA for the CDR3 is TGTGCCAGCAGTGACCTGGCGGGTACCTACAATGAGCAGTTCTTC.

This clone was observed once. The V and J genes are TRBV30 and TRBJ1-5; 8 bases fit TRBD1. V dropped 1 base and J dropped 11; count of bases not matched to a gene: 7. The CDR3 spans 13 residues. Germline V gene lookup returns CDR1 GTSNPN and CDR2 SVGIG (reference sequence). CDR3 DNA: TGTGCCTGGAGTGACAGGGGGGCGGCGGCCCAGCATTTT. It encodes CAWSDRGAAAQHF. Full variable domain (remainder filled in from reference TRBV30 and TRBJ1-5): SQTIHQWPATLVQPVGSPLSLECTVEGTSNPNLYWYRQAAGRGLQLLFYSVGIGQISSEVPQNLSASRPQDRQFILSSKKLLLSDSGFYLCAWSDRGAAAQHFGDGTRLSIL.

CDR3 loop: CASSPGAGTLRVYEQYF. CDR3 sequence (DNA): TGCGCCAGCAGCCCCGGGGCAGGGACGTTACGAGTCTACGAGCAGTACTTC. The chain combines TRBV5-1 with TRBJ2-7, with D perhaps given as TRBD1 or TRBD2 (5 bases each). V lost 4 bases, J lost 3 bases, and 23 bases lay in between. The CDR3 has 17 amino acids. Germline lookup yields CDR1 SGHRS and CDR2 YFSETQ.

The V call is TRBV15, the J call TRBJ2-3; 7 bases agree with TRBD2. The junction had 3 bases not matched to a gene; V was cut back by 1 base and J by 2 bases. Germline V gives CDR1 LNHNV, CDR2 YYDKDF (reference sequence). The CDR3 has 15 amino acids. The CDR3 DNA reads as TGTGCCACCAGCAGAGGGGCGGGAGCCACAGATACGCAGTATTTT. Its translation is CATSRGAGATDTQYF.

The rearrangement links TRBV19 to TRBJ1-1; D is uncertain. The V end lost 1 base, the J end lost 5 bases, and 11 bases lay between the germline ends. Germline loops: CDR1 LNHDA, CDR2 SQIVND (reference sequence). This CDR3 spans 14 amino acids. CDR3: CASSIAVLGTEAFF. The DNA for the CDR3 is TGTGCCAGTAGTATAGCTGTCTTGGGGACTGAAGCTTTCTTT.

The rearrangement joins TRBV10-3 to TRBJ1-3; TRBD1 might be the D (5 bases). Trimming took 8 bases from V and 6 from J, leaving 14 bases between them. The germline V gene has CDR1 ENHRY and CDR2 SYGVKD. CDR3 length equals 13 residues. CDR3 DNA sequence: TGTGCCATCGGGCAGGGAGACGAAAACACCATATATTTT. Translating gives CAIGQGDENTIYF.

A remark on this clone: Other DNA sequences in the sample encode the same CDR3. V is TRBV5-1 and J is TRBJ2-1; 7 positions match TRBD2. V dropped 3 bases and J dropped 3; count of bases not matched to a gene: 3. Germline CDR1 reads SGHRS; CDR2 reads YFSETQ. The CDR3 extends over 14 amino acids. The CDR3 is CASSSSGGYNEQFF. CDR3 sequence (DNA): TGCGCCAGCAGCTCTAGCGGAGGCTACAATGAGCAGTTCTTC.

The genes are TRBV7-8 and TRBJ2-5; D not certain. V gave up 8 bases and J gave up 2 bases, with 9 bases separating them. CDR1 and CDR2 from the germline V gene are SGHVS and FQNEAQ. The CDR3 extends over 12 amino acids. The CDR3 protein is CASGRLQETQYF. The CDR3 region has the DNA TGTGCCAGCGGACGGCTACAAGAGACCCAGTACTTC.

V gene TRBV4-1 combines with J gene TRBJ1-2; possibly TRBD1 for D (5 bases). The CDR3 runs to 16 residues. Trimming took off 2 bases at V and 2 bases at J, with 15 bases between the two ends. Per germline, CDR1 MGHRA and CDR2 YSYEKL. The CDR3 loop reads CASSQTPMTVNYGYTF. The CDR3 DNA follows: TGCGCCAGCAGCCAAACCCCAATGACAGTCAACTATGGCTACACCTTC.

V gene TRBV28 combines with J gene TRBJ2-7, with 7 bases identical to TRBD2. The length of the CDR3 is 14 residues. CDR1 is MDHEN, CDR2 SYDVKM, per germline. The V gene end was trimmed by 5 bases and the J gene end by 5 bases; junction bases not matched to a gene: 9. CDR3 bases: TGTGCCAGCAGTATCGGGACTACCCTAAACGAGCAGTACTTC. Encoded protein: CASSIGTTLNEQYF.

V usage is TRBV25-1 and J usage is TRBJ2-3, with 8 bases aligning to TRBD1. This CDR3 is built from 13 residues. Trimming removed 7 bases from V and 6 bases from J; junction bases left unmatched: 6. Germline CDR1 is MGHDK and CDR2 is SYGVNS. CDR3 bases: TGTGCCAGCACTCAGGGGGCGCGGGATACGCAGTATTTT. Its protein is CASTQGARDTQYF.

The chain employs TRBV7-9 and TRBJ2-1; perhaps TRBD2 as D (5 bases). The CDR3 is 15 residues long. The germline V gene encodes CDR1 SEHNR and CDR2 FQNEAQ (reference sequence). Between the trimmed V and J ends, which lost 1 base and 6 bases, there was a span of 13 bases. CDR3 loop: CASSLEGLAGNEQFF. DNA for the CDR3: TGTGCCAGCAGCTTAGAAGGACTCGCCGGCAATGAGCAGTTCTTC.

This rearrangement joins TRBV6-2 or TRBV6-3 to TRBJ2-3; no clear D gene. Trimming cost V 5 bases and J 0 bases, with 12 bases left between them. This CDR3 is built from 15 residues. The germline CDR1 and CDR2 sequences are MNHEY and SVGEGT. The CDR3 is CASSNDRASTDTQYF. The CDR3 DNA sequence: TGTGCCAGCAGTAATGATCGGGCGAGCACAGATACGCAGTATTTT.

This sequence joins TRBV4-1 and TRBJ2-7; D gene ambiguous. This CDR3 comprises 15 residues. Trimming stripped 1 base from V and 2 bases from J, with 12 bases between. Looked up from germline, CDR1 is MGHRA and CDR2 is YSYEKL. The CDR3 DNA is TGCGCCAGCAGCCAAGGCCGAGACACCCCCTACGAGCAGTACTTC. The encoded protein is CASSQGRDTPYEQYF.

CDR3 in amino acids: CASSPPGTSGRAEQFF. CDR3 coding DNA: TGCGCCAGCAGCCCCCCCGGGACTAGCGGGAGAGCGGAGCAGTTCTTC. The chain couples TRBV4-1 to TRBJ2-1, with 14 positions matching TRBD2. The CDR3 loop spans 16 amino acids. Trimming at V came to 4 bases and at J to 10 bases, leaving 9 bases not matched to a gene. Germline values: CDR1 MGHRA, CDR2 YSYEKL.

V is TRBV6-1 and J is TRBJ1-1, with 9 positions matching TRBD1. This CDR3 spans 14 amino acids. Per the germline V gene, CDR1 is MNHNS and CDR2 is SASEGT. V lost 6 bases, J lost 4 bases, and 6 bases stayed unmatched. CDR3 nucleotide sequence: TGTGCCAGCAGCCAAGGGACAGGGACCACTGAAGCTTTCTTT. Translated, it gives CASSQGTGTTEAFF.

This chain connects TRBV28 to TRBJ1-5, with D uncertain. Germline assignment: CDR1 MDHEN and CDR2 SYDVKM. The CDR3 covers 13 residues. Trimming took off 2 bases at V and 6 bases at J, with 8 bases between the two ends. CDR3 residues: CASSLVGFQPQHF. The CDR3 DNA reads TGTGCCAGCAGTTTAGTGGGGTTTCAGCCCCAGCATTTT.

The chain carries TRBV27 and TRBJ2-7, with D uncertain. V was pared by 3 bases and J by 3 bases, with 6 bases between. The CDR3 covers 12 residues. Germline lookup yields CDR1 MNHEY and CDR2 SMNVEV (reference sequence). The CDR3 coding sequence is TGTGCCAGCAGTTTTGCGGTCTACGAGCAGTACTTC. Its translation: CASSFAVYEQYF.

The chain employs TRBV9 and TRBJ2-3, with 9 bases lining up with TRBD1. Germline-derived CDR1 and CDR2 are SGDLS and YYNGEE. Trimming cost V 5 bases and J 5 bases; bases outside gene matches: 9. The CDR3 extends over 15 amino acids. For the CDR3, the DNA is TGTGCCAGCAGTTTCACAGGGGGCAGCCTAGATACGCAGTATTTT. This encodes CASSFTGGSLDTQYF.

The chain links TRBV6-5 to TRBJ2-7, with D possibly being TRBD2 (5 bases). Germline CDR1 MNHEY, CDR2 SVGAGI. V lost 4 bases, J lost 0 bases, and 13 bases lay in between. The CDR3 is 15 residues long. This chain's CDR3 is CASSSDPSSSYEQYF. CDR3 nucleotide sequence: TGTGCCAGCAGTTCCGACCCTAGCAGCTCCTACGAGCAGTACTTC.

The V call is TRBV18, the J call TRBJ1-6; a possible D gene is TRBD1 (5 bases). V was clipped by 2 bases and J by 10 bases, with 12 bases between them. CDR1 and CDR2 (germline): KGHSH, LQKENI. This CDR3 spans 14 amino acids. The CDR3 region has the DNA TGTGCCAGCTCACCATCACAGGATAGCTCACCCCTCCACTTT. It yields the protein CASSPSQDSSPLHF.